The present T cell receptor (beta chain) was sequenced within a study of CD8+CD57+ T cells in acquired aplastic anemia. Study-wide background: Yields of DNA that came from sorted CD4+ and CD8+ cells averaged around 3 ug. Study observations and caveats: Patients versus controls showed no significant CD8+ Simpson's diversity difference.

TCR beta VDJ and CDR3 were profiled, and genomic DNA was the template. TCRdb independently ran MiXCR on the reads; one entry per CDR3 protein. In the table there are approximately 120,000 distinct CDR3 sequences, almost 40% of which are singletons. It was patients with CD8+CD57+ cell expansion by flow cytometry who were chosen for sequencing. There were no patients without severe acquired aplastic anemia. Patients were untreated when blood was sampled. This clonotype was recorded at least ten times. Its antigen is not known. The CDR3 is 14 residues long. Trimming took 5 bases from V and 4 from J; bases not matched to a gene: 8.

This sequence originates from a human donor with aplastic anemia. The sample taken for sequencing was sorted CD4+, CD8+, or CD8+CD57+ T cells (not recorded which) from PBMCs. The V gene is TRBV12-3 or TRBV12-4, the J gene TRBJ2-7; 7 bases agree with TRBD2. This CDR3 is CASSRERGPYEQYF. In nucleotides, the CDR3 is TGTGCCAGCAGTCGTGAGCGGGGCCCATACGAGCAGTACTTC.